This TCR beta chain was captured by sequencing in a study of blood T cell repertoires in COVID-19. About the study: Samples came from the United States, Italy and Spain, spanning acute and convalescent COVID-19. The analysed material was cDNA or gDNA that came from T cells, B-cell-depleted T cells, or PBMCs.

Per the original data handling: Reference gene primer amplification gave estimated nucleated cell counts. The table came from immunoSEQ multiplex PCR; TCRdb's copy has only in-frame clones and leaves some out. Clonal size and the V and J genes are those of that table, whereas D and trimming came from the DNA. This sample yields around 160,000 clones, of which approximately 90% are seen a single time; roughly 12% belongs to the top ten. Patients at the Seattle site were enrolled during active infection and followed longitudinally. Sequenced sample: peripheral blood. This receptor was obtained from a man between 18 and 29 years old with COVID-19, enrolled during active disease.

The CDR3 bases are TGCGCCAGCAGCCAAGATCAAGGGACAGGACAAGAGACCCAGTACTTC. The encoded protein is CASSQDQGTGQETQYF. The J gene is TRBJ2-5, the V gene TRBV4-3; the match to TRBD1 covers 8 bases. The CDR3 consists of 16 residues. Trimming removed 0 bases from V and 2 bases from J; junction bases left unmatched: 5. Germline V CDR1 and CDR2: LGHNA, YSLEER.